This record concerns one T cell receptor (beta chain) sequence. No antigen is known for it. Samples were sequenced at Survey level, maximum 500,000 reads. Libraries were prepared by immunoSEQ multiplex PCR; TCRdb keeps only in-frame clonotypes and omits some of them. Seen here are tens of thousands of clones, 70% to 75% observed once, and the top ten hold 7.8%. Rectal tissue came from one to two pinch biopsies taken at colonoscopy. Trimming at V came to 5 bases and at J to 3 bases, leaving 16 bases not matched to a gene. This CDR3 is built from 18 residues. Per the germline V gene, CDR1 is SGHAT and CDR2 is FQNNGV. This record comes from a study of pediatric ulcerative colitis. The study, taken as a whole, reports: Two rectal clonotypes were found only in ulcerative colitis patients, all of them. Blood samples from a couple of patients yielded substantially fewer templates and were excluded from blood-rectal overlap analysis. Ulcerative colitis patients shared more blood-rectal clones than controls.

The receptor was derived from a boy aged 5 to 17 with severe ulcerative colitis. The genes are TRBV11-2 and TRBJ1-5; 7 nucleotides match TRBD1. The material sequenced was gut tissue. CDR3 amino acids: CASSRLNPGTATNQPQHF. CDR3 DNA sequence: TGTGCCAGCAGCCGTTTGAATCCCGGGACAGCCACCAATCAGCCCCAGCATTTT.